This T cell receptor (beta chain) was sequenced for a study of human CD8 memory T cell subsets (dated by TCRdb to between 2020 and 2021). With regard to the full study: To assess clonal relationships, the TCRbeta repertoires of stem-like (TSTEM), progenitor exhausted-like (TPEX) and effector memory CD8+ T cell subsets were compared. TCRbeta repertoires were obtained from roughly 6 donors, each contributing TSTEM, TPEX and effector memory subsets. What the study reported, not specific to this receptor: Based on Chao1 estimates, TSTEM subsets appeared to have greater repertoire diversity than TPEX subsets, which could potentially reflect a broader range of specificities. The stem-like TSTEM and TPEX subsets each shared clonotypes with effector memory cells, but the TSTEM and TPEX repertoires had minimal overlap with each other, suggesting distinct antigen spectra. Only TCRbeta chains were sequenced, and repertoire comparisons were based on six donors, with testing performed by paired t-tests and Bonferroni correction. TSTEM and TPEX subsets showed similarly high normalized Shannon-Wiener diversity, whereas effector memory subsets were comparatively less diverse.

A Human TCR Profiling Kit was used to prepare UMI-labeled 5' RACE TCRbeta libraries. The same number of PCR cycles was used to prepare all TCRbeta libraries in parallel. As for how the authors treated the data: Between roughly 2,800 and 20,000 functional CDR3beta clonotypes were contained in each TCRbeta library. UMI extraction and consensus assembly used MIGEC 1.2.9, requiring at least three reads per UMI. In-frame CDR3beta repertoires were extracted with MiXCR 3.0.3. Each sample was downsampled to 42,000 randomly selected UMIs before diversity metrics were calculated in VDJtools 1.2.1. For each sample pair, the repertoire overlap metrics D, R and F2 were calculated in VDJtools using the top 3,000 clones. After the reads were reprocessed by TCRdb, one entry was made per CDR3 protein sequence, with no DNA. The V and J calls follow TCRdb's processing rather than the paper's. The table for this sample lists some 7,000 distinct CDR3 sequences. The top ten hold 20% to 25% of the sample.

As concerns this clonotype: The antigen this receptor binds is unknown.

From a lookup of the germline V gene, CDR1 and CDR2 are SGHRS and YFSETQ. The CDR3 runs 16 amino acids, cysteine and phenylalanine included. No DNA is given. Peripheral blood mononuclear cells were isolated from healthy donor buffy coats by density gradient separation. In the study, negative magnetic separation with EasySep or MojoSort CD8+ T cell isolation kits was used to enrich total CD8+ T cells. An RNeasy Mini Kit was used to extract total RNA from duplicate vials of approximately 140,000 sorted CD8+ T cells per subset. The PBMCs were used fresh or after being cryopreserved in fetal bovine serum with approximately 9.6% DMSO. CD8+ T cell subsets were sorted to purity by fluorescence-activated cell sorting on a FACSAria III.

The sample taken for sequencing was CD8+ T cells from PBMCs. The TCR comes from a human donor in good health. In this chain, TRBV5-1 is recombined with TRBJ2-1; the TCRdb D gene call, TRBD1, has no DNA to confirm it. For the CDR3, the sequence is CASSRWSAGTTNEQFF.